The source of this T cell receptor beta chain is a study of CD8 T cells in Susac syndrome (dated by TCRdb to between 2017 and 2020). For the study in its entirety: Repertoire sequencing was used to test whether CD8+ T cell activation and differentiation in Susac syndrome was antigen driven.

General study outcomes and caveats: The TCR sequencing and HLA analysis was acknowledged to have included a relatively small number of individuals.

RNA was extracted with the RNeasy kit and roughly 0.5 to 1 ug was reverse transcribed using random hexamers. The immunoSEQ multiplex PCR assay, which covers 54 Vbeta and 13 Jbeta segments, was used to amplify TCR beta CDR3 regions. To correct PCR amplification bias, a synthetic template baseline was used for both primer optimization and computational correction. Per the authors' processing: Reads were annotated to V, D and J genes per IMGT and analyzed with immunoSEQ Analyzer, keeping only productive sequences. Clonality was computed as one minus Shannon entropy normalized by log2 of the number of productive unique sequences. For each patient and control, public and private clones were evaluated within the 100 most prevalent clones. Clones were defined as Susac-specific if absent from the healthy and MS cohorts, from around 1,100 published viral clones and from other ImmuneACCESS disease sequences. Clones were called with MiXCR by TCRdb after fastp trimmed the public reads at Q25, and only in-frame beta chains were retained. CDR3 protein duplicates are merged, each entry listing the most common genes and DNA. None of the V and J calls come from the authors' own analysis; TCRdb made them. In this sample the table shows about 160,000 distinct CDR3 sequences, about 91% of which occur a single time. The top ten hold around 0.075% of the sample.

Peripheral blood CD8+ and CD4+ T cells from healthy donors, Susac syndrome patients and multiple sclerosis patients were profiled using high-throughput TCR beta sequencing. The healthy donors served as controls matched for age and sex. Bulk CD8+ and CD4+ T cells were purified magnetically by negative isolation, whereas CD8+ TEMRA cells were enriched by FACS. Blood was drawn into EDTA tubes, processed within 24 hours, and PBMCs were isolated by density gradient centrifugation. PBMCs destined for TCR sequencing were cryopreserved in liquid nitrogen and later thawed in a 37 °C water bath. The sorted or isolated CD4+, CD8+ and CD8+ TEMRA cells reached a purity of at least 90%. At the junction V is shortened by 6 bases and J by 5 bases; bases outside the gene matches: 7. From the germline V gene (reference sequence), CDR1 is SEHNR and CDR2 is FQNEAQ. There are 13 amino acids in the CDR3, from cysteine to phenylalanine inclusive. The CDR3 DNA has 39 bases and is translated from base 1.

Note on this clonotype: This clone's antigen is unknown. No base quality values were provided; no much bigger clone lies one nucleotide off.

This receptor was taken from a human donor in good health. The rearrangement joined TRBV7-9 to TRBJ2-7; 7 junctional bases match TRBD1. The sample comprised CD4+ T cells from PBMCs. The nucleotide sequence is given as TGTGCCAGCAGGCCCAACAGGGGCCACGAGCAGTACTTC. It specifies CASRPNRGHEQYF. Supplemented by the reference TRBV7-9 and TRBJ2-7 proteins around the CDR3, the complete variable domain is DTGVSQNPRHKITKRGQNVTFRCDPISEHNRLYWYRQTLGQGPEFLTYFQNEAQLEKSRLLSDRFSAERPKGSFSTLEIQRTEQGDSAMYLCASRPNRGHEQYFGPGTRLTVT.